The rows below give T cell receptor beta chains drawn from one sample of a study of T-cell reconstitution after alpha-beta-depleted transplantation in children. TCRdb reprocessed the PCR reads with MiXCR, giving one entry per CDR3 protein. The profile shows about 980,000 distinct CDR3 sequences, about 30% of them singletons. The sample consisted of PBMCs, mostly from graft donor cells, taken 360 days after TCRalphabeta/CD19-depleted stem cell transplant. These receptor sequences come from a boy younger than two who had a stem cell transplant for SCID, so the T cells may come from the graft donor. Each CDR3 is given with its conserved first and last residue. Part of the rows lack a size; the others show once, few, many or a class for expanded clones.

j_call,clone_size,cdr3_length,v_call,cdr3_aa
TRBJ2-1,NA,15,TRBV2,CASKTNGLAGGPPFF
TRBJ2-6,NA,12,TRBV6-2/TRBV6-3,CAGASGANVLTF
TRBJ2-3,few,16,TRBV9,CASSVGSTGGTDTQYF
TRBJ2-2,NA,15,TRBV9,CASSSDRVSTGELFF
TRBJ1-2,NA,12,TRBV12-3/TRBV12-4,CASSTDLYGYTF
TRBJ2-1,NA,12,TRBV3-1,CASSQANRGQFF
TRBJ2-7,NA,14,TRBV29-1,CSVEDGSQGYEQYF
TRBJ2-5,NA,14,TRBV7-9,CASSLIGYQETQYF
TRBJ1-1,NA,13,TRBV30,CAWSLLSAGRAFF
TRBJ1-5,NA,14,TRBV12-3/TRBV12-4,CASSLGQENQPQHF
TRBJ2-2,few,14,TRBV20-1,CSAVRDLATGELFF
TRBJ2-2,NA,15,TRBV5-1,CASSFDPTTTGELFF
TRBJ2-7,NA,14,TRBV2,CASSTPGVIYEQYF
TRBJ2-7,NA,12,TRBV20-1,CSARRDTGEQYF
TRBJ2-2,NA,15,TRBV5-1,CASSLFLASPGELFF
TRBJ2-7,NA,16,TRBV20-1,CIAYMTQGGSSYEQYF
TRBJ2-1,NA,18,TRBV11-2,CASSPGTSGGDSNNEQFF
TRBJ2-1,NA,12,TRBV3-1,CASSRTAREQFF
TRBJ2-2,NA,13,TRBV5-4,CASSLELGGELFF
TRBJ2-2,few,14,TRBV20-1,CSAIGTKNTGELFF
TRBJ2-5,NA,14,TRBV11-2,CASTPGDSRETQYF
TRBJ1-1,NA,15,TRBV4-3,CASSQDWDLNTEAFF
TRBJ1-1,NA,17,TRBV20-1,CSAREKDRGKSRTEAFF
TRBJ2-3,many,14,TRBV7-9,CASSPRDRADTQYF
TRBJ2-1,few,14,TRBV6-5,CASSYSRRHNEQFF
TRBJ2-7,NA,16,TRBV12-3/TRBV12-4,CASSLSPGTGNIEQYF
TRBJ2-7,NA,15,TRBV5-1,CASSPLLTGLSEQYF
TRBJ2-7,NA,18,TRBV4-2,CASSPRFSWTREPYEQYF
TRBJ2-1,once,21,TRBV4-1,CASSQDLPKTSGGTFRDEQFF
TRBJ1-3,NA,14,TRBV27,CASSSRPSGNTIYF
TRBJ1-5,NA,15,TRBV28,CASSRQGGSNQPQHF
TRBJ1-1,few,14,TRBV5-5,CASGQSSGNTEAFF
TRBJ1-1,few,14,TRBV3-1,CASSHQGKVTEAFF
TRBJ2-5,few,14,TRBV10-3,CATNPGLAMETQYF
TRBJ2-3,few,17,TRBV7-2,CASSLLAGGGATDTQYF
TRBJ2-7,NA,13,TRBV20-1,CSAARQATYEQYF
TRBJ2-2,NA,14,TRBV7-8,CASSLATRTGELFF
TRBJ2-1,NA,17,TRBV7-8,CASSLGGGTGASNEQFF
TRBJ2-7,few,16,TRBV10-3,CAISESGDRGSYEQYF
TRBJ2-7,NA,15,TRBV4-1,CASSQDGTVLYQQYF
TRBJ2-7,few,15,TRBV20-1,CSARVGTSAAYEQYF
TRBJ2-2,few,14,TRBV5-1,CASSLGHLTGELFF
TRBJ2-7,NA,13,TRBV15,CATMTVGSYEQYF
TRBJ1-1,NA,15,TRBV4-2,CASSRPDRVNTEAFF
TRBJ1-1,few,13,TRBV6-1,CASRGQARAEAFF
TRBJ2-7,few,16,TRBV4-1,CASSPTGVRRTYEQYF
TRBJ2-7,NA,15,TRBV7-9,CASSPNLGIVSEQYF
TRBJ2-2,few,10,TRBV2,CASRFGELFF
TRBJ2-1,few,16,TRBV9,CASSGPGISSYNEQFF
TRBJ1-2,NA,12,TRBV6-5,CASRLENYGYTF